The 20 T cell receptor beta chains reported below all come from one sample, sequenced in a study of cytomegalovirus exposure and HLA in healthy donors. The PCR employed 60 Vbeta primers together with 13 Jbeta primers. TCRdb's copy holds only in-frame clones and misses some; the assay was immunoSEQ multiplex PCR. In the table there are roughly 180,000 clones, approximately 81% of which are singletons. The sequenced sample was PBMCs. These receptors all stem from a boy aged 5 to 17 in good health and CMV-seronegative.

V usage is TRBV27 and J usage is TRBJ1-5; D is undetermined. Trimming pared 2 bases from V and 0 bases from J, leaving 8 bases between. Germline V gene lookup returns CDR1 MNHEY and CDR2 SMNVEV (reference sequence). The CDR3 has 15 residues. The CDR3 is CASSLSQASNQPQHF. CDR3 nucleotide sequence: TGTGCCAGCAGTTTAAGCCAGGCTAGCAATCAGCCCCAGCATTTT.

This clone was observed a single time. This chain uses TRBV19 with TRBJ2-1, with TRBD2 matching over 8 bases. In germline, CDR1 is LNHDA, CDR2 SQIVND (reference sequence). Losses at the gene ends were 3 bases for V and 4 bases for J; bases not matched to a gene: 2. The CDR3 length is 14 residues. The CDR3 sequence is CASSITSGYNEQFF. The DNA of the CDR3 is TGTGCCAGTAGTATTACTAGCGGATACAATGAGCAGTTCTTC. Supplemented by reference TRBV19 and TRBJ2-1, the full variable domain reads DGGITQSPKYLFRKEGQNVTLSCEQNLNHDAMYWYRQDPGQGLRLIYYSQIVNDFQKGDIAEGYSVSREKKESFPLTVTSAQKNPTAFYLCASSITSGYNEQFFGPGTRLTVL.

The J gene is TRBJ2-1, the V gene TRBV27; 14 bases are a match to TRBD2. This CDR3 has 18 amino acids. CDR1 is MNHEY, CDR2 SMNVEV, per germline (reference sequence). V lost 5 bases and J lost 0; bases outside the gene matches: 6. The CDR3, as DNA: TGTGCCAGCAGTCCGGGACTAGCGGGGGCAACCTCCTACAATGAGCAGTTCTTC. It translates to CASSPGLAGATSYNEQFF.

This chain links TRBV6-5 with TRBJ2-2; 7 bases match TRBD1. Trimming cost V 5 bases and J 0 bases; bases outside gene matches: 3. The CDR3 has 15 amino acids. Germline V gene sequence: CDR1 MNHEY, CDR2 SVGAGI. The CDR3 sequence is CASSPGGSNTGELFF. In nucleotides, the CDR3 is TGTGCCAGCAGTCCAGGGGGATCGAACACCGGGGAGCTGTTTTTT.

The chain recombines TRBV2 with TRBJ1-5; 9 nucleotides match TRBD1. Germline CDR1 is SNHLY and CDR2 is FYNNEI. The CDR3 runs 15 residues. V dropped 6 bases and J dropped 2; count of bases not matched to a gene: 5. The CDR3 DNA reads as TGTGCCAGCAGAGATACAGGGGGCGGCAATCAGCCCCAGCATTTT. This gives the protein CASRDTGGGNQPQHF.

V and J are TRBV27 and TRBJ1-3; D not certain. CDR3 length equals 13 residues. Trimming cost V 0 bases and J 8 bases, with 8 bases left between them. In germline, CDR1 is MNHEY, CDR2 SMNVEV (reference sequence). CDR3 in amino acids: CASSLSFQDTIYF. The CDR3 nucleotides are TGTGCCAGCAGTTTATCGTTTCAGGACACCATATATTTT.

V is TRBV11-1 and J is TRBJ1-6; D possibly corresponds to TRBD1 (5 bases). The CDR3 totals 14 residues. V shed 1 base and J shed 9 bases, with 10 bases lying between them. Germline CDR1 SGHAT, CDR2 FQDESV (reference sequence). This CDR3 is CASSLVGVGSPLHF. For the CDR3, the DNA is TGTGCCAGCAGCTTAGTAGGGGTGGGTTCACCCCTCCACTTT. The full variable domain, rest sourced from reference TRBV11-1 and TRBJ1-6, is EAEVAQSPRYKITEKSQAVAFWCDPISGHATLYWYRQILGQGPELLVQFQDESVVDDSQLPKDRFSAERLKGVDSTLKIQPAELGDSAMYLCASSLVGVGSPLHFGNGTRLTVT.

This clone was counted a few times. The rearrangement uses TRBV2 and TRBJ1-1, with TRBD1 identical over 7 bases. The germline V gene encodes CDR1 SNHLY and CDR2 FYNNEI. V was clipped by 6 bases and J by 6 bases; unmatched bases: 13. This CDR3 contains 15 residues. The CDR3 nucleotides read TGTGCCAGCAGGCCCCTCGACGGGCAGGGGGCTGAAGCTTTCTTT. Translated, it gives CASRPLDGQGAEAFF.

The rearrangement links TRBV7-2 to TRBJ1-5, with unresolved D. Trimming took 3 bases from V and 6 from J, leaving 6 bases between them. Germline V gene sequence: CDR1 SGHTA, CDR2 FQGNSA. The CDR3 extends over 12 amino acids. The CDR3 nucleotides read TGTGCCAGCAGCTTTCCGGGTCAGCCCCAGCATTTT. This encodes CASSFPGQPQHF.

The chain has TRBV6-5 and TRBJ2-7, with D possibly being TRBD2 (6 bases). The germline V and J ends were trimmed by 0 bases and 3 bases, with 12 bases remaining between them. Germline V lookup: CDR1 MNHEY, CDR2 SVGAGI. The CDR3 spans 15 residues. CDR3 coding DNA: TGTGCCAGCAGTTACTCGAGGGACGGGAGCTACGAGCAGTACTTC. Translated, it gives CASSYSRDGSYEQYF.

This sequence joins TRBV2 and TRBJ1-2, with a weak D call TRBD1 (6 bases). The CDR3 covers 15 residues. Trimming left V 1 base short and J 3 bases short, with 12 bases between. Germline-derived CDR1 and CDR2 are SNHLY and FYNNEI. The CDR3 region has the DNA TGTGCCAGCAGTGAAGGCAGGGGCCTTTACTATGGCTACACCTTC. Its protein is CASSEGRGLYYGYTF.

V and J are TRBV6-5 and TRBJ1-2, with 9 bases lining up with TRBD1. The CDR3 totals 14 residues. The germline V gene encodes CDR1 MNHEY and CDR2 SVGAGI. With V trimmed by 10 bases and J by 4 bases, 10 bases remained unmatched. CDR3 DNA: TGTGCCACCAACATCGGGGACAGGGCCTATGGCTACACCTTC. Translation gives CATNIGDRAYGYTF.

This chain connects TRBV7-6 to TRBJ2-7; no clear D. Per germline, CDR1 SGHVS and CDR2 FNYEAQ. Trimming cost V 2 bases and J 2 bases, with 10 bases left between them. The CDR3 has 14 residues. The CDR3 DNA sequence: TGTGCCAGCAGCTTACTGGGCACAGCCTACGAGCAGTACTTC. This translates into CASSLLGTAYEQYF.

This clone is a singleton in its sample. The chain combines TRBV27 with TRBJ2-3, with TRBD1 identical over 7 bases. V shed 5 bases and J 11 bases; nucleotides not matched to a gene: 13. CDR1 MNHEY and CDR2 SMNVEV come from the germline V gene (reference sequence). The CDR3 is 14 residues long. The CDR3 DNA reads TGTGCCAGCAGTGCAATCCCGACAGGGCTAGGGCAGTATTTT. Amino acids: CASSAIPTGLGQYF.

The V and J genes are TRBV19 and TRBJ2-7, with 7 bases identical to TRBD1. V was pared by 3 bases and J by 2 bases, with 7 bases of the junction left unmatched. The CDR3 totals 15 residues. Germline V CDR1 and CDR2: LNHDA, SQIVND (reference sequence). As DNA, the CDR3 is TGTGCCAGTAGTATGGGAGACAGGGTTGCCTACGAGCAGTACTTC. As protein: CASSMGDRVAYEQYF. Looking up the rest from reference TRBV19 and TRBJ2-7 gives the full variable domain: DGGITQSPKYLFRKEGQNVTLSCEQNLNHDAMYWYRQDPGQGLRLIYYSQIVNDFQKGDIAEGYSVSREKKESFPLTVTSAQKNPTAFYLCASSMGDRVAYEQYFGPGTRLTVT.

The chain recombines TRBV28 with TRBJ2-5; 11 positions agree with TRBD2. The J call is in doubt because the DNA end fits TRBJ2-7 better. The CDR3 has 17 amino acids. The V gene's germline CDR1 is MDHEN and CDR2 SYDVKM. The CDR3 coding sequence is TGTGCCAGCAGGTTGACTAGCGGGACTACGAAGGGGTACGAGCAGTACTTC. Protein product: CASRLTSGTTKGYEQYF.

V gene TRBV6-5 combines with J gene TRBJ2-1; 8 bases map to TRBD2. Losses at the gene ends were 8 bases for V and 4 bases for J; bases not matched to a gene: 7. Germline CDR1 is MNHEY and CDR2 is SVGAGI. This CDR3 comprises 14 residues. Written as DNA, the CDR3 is TGTGCCAGCGGGACGGGGGGGGGTTACAATGAGCAGTTCTTC. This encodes CASGTGGGYNEQFF.

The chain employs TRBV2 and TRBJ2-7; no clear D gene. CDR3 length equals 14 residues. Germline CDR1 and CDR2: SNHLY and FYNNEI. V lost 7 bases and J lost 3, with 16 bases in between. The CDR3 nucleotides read TGTGCCAGCACGAAGACAACTCTTCGCTACGAGCAGTACTTC. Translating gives CASTKTTLRYEQYF.

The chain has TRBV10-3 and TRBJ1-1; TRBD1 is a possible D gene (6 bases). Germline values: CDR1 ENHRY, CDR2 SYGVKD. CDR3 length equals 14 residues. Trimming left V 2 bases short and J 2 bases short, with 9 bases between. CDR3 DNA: TGTGCCATCAGTGAGAAACAGGGAAACACTGAAGCTTTCTTT. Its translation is CAISEKQGNTEAFF.

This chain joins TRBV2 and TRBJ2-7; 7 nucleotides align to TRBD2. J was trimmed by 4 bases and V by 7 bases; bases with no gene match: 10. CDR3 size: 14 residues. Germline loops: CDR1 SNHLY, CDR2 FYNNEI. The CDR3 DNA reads TGTGCCAGCATGGGATCGGGGGGAGGGTACGAGCAGTACTTC. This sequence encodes CASMGSGGGYEQYF.